A single sample gave rise to the 6 T cell receptor beta chains below, sequenced in a study of metastatic and nonmetastatic thyroid tumors. TCRdb recomputed clones from the PCR reads via MiXCR. Of 20,000 or so clones in the sample, 15% to 17% were seen once. Thyroid surgery took place with no prior treatment in any patient. The sample consisted of blood. The source is a female donor with papillary thyroid cancer or a benign thyroid nodule (not recorded which). Some clones in this sample may be carry-over from other donors' samples.

This clone was counted ten times or more. This sequence joins TRBV7-6 and TRBJ2-1, with 11 positions matching TRBD1. The V gene end was trimmed by 5 bases and the J gene end by 4 bases; junction bases not matched to a gene: 7. The CDR3 spans 16 residues. Looked up from germline, CDR1 is SGHVS and CDR2 is FNYEAQ. The CDR3 region is CASSGPGTGGYNEQFF. The CDR3 nucleotides read TGTGCCAGCAGCGGACCCGGGACAGGGGGGTACAATGAGCAGTTCTTC.

This clone was recorded at least ten times. J is TRBJ2-7 and V is TRBV30; 8 positions agree with TRBD1. The ends lost 5 bases at V and 2 bases at J; junction bases unmatched: 8. The CDR3 has 14 amino acids. Germline CDR1 GTSNPN, CDR2 SVGIG (reference sequence). CDR3 residues: CAWDMGQATYEQYF. The CDR3 DNA is TGTGCCTGGGACATGGGACAGGCCACCTACGAGCAGTACTTC.

This clone was found many times. The V call is TRBV6-1, the J call TRBJ2-3; D unclear. The V and J ends lost 5 bases and 3 bases respectively, with 9 bases between them. Germline CDR1 MNHNS, CDR2 SASEGT. This CDR3 has 13 amino acids. The CDR3 sequence is CASSSRETDTQYF. The CDR3 DNA reads as TGTGCCAGCAGTTCCCGAGAGACAGATACGCAGTATTTT.

In this sample, this clone turned up many times. V is TRBV20-1 and J is TRBJ2-3; D is ambiguous. Germline V gene sequence: CDR1 DFQATT, CDR2 SNEGSKA (reference sequence). The CDR3 spans 12 residues. Trimming removed 6 bases at V and 5 bases at J, with 12 bases between. CDR3 coding DNA: TGCAGTGCCCACCTGACCGGAGATACGCAGTATTTT. Amino acids: CSAHLTGDTQYF.

CDR3 in amino acids: CASSVQGRSCTEAFF. For the CDR3, the DNA is TGTGCCAGCAGCGTTCAGGGACGGAGCTGCACTGAAGCTTTCTTT. The chain combines TRBV25-1 with TRBJ1-1, with a possible D match to TRBD1 (5 bases). Between the trimmed V and J ends, which lost 6 bases and 4 bases, there was a span of 18 bases. CDR3 length: 15 residues. CDR1 MGHDK and CDR2 SYGVNS come from the germline V gene. Together with reference TRBV25-1 and TRBJ1-1, the CDR3 gives the full variable domain: EADIYQTPRYLVIGTGKKITLECSQTMGHDKMYWYQQDPGMELHLIHYSYGVNSTEKGDLSSESTVSRIRTEHFPLTLESARPSHTSQYLCASSVQGRSCTEAFFGQGTRLTVV.

V and J are TRBV28 and TRBJ2-3; D gene uncertain. Germline CDR1 MDHEN, CDR2 SYDVKM. The CDR3 totals 14 residues. Deletions cut 6 bases from V and 3 bases from J, with 13 bases between. CDR3 region: CASSLAPVTDTQYF. Here the CDR3 DNA reads TGTGCCAGCAGCTTAGCCCCAGTTACAGATACGCAGTATTTT.